This T cell receptor beta chain was profiled in a study of immune evolution from preneoplasia to lung adenocarcinoma. Measured with immunoSEQ multiplex PCR; TCRdb has only the in-frame clones, and not every one. The sample carries about 10,000 clones, 86% recorded once. Per the germline V gene, CDR1 is MDHEN and CDR2 is SYDVKM. This CDR3 is 12 amino acids long. Trimming stripped 4 bases from V and 9 bases from J, with 10 bases between. Sequenced input: FFPE invasive lung adenocarcinoma tissue. This TCR derives from a person between 65 and 79 years old with invasive lung adenocarcinoma. The chain combines TRBV28 with TRBJ1-5; unclear D gene. The CDR3 loop is CASSWFQTPQHF. Here the CDR3 DNA reads TGTGCCAGCAGTTGGTTCCAGACGCCCCAGCATTTT. Supplemented by reference TRBV28 and TRBJ1-5, the full variable domain reads DVKVTQSSRYLVKRTGEKVFLECVQDMDHENMFWYRQDPGLGLRLIYFSYDVKMKEKGDIPEGYSVSREKKERFSLILESASTNQTSMYLCASSWFQTPQHFGDGTRLSIL.